These 32 T cell receptor beta chains came from one sample sequenced in a study of control samples from healthy donors and cancer patients. Clones were read by immunoSEQ multiplex PCR, and TCRdb kept only the in-frame ones, dropping some. The table shows 160,000 or so clones, with around 94% occurring only once. The sequenced sample was PBMCs. These receptors originate from a man aged 60 to 69 with colorectal cancer.

The chain joins TRBV19 to TRBJ1-5, with 10 bases aligning to TRBD1. The CDR3 length is 14 residues. Trimming cost V 10 bases and J 5 bases; bases outside gene matches: 8. Germline CDR1 LNHDA, CDR2 SQIVND (reference sequence). The CDR3 region is CATFGQGGHQPQHF. CDR3 sequence (DNA): TGTGCCACCTTCGGACAGGGGGGGCATCAGCCCCAGCATTTT.

The CDR3 DNA is TGTGCCAGCAAACCGGGGGGAGGGGACTATGGCTACACCTTC. Protein sequence: CASKPGGGDYGYTF. V is TRBV2 and J is TRBJ1-2, with a possible D match to TRBD1 (5 bases). The V end lost 7 bases, the J end lost 3 bases, and 15 bases lay between the germline ends. The length of the CDR3 is 14 residues. The germline gives CDR1 SNHLY, CDR2 FYNNEI.

The chain uses TRBV27 and TRBJ1-2, with a tentative D call TRBD1 (6 bases). This CDR3 has 13 residues. V lost 6 bases and J 9 bases, leaving 17 bases between the germline ends. From germline, CDR1 is MNHEY and CDR2 SMNVEV (reference sequence). The CDR3 DNA reads as TGTGCCAGCAGCCGAGGAAGACAGGCTAGCTACACCTTC. Its translation is CASSRGRQASYTF.

This chain uses TRBV27 with TRBJ2-5, with D perhaps being TRBD1 or TRBD2 (6 bases each). The germline V and J ends were trimmed by 5 bases and 5 bases, with 9 bases remaining between them. The CDR3 runs 12 residues. Germline CDR1 reads MNHEY; CDR2 reads SMNVEV (reference sequence). In DNA, the CDR3 is TGTGCCAGCAGTCAGGGGAGGGAGACCCAGTACTTC. Translation gives CASSQGRETQYF.

This chain links TRBV6-5 with TRBJ2-5; the D call may be TRBD1 or TRBD2 (5 bases each). Trimming left V 6 bases short and J 1 base short, with 12 bases between. Germline CDR1 MNHEY, CDR2 SVGAGI. The CDR3 spans 14 residues. In DNA, the CDR3 is TGTGCCAGCAGAAAGGGACGGCTCCAAGAGACCCAGTACTTC. Translation: CASRKGRLQETQYF.

This clone has only a few counts. J is TRBJ1-1 and V is TRBV7-9; D is perhaps TRBD1 (5 bases). This CDR3 is 15 amino acids long. Trimming shortened V by 1 base and J by 2 bases, and 11 bases separated the two germline ends. Germline loops: CDR1 SEHNR, CDR2 FQNEAQ (reference sequence). The chain's CDR3 is CASSLGRGANTEAFF. CDR3 DNA: TGTGCCAGCAGCTTAGGAAGGGGTGCAAACACTGAAGCTTTCTTT.

The V call is TRBV19, the J call TRBJ1-5, with TRBD1 identical over 7 bases. Germline V gene data show CDR1 as LNHDA and CDR2 as SQIVND (reference sequence). V lost 5 bases to trimming and J lost 2 bases; unmatched junction nucleotides: 6. The CDR3 is 15 amino acids. CDR3 coding DNA: TGTGCCAGTAGTCCCCCCGGACAGGGCAATCAGCCCCAGCATTTT. Amino acid sequence: CASSPPGQGNQPQHF.

The chain joins TRBV19 to TRBJ1-5, with D perhaps matching TRBD1 (6 bases). Germline values: CDR1 LNHDA, CDR2 SQIVND (reference sequence). Between the trimmed V and J ends, which lost 3 bases and 1 base, there was a span of 13 bases. This CDR3 region has 16 residues. The CDR3 DNA reads TGTGCCAGTAGTATGTGGGGGGCAGGGAGCAATCAGCCCCAGCATTTT. Translated, it gives CASSMWGAGSNQPQHF.

This clone was observed a single time. The chain combines TRBV4-3 with TRBJ2-7; 10 bases match TRBD1. From germline, CDR1 is LGHNA and CDR2 YSLEER. The ends lost 4 bases at V and 2 bases at J; junction bases unmatched: 5. The CDR3 loop spans 15 amino acids. DNA of the CDR3: TGCGCCAGCAGCCCCGGGACAGGGGTAACCTACGAGCAGTACTTC. Protein product: CASSPGTGVTYEQYF.

V gene TRBV19 combines with J gene TRBJ2-2; weak D call: TRBD2 (5 bases). Trimming pared 6 bases from V and 6 bases from J, leaving 8 bases between. The CDR3 totals 12 residues. CDR1 and CDR2 (germline): LNHDA, SQIVND (reference sequence). This CDR3 is CASRGSPGELFF. The CDR3 coding sequence is TGTGCCAGTAGAGGGAGCCCCGGGGAGCTGTTTTTT.

The V call is TRBV12-3 or TRBV12-4, the J call TRBJ2-7; D uncertain. The CDR3 loop spans 12 amino acids. V was pared by 6 bases and J by 6 bases, with 12 bases between. The CDR3 is CASREPVGEQYF. As DNA, the CDR3 is TGTGCCAGCAGGGAGCCCGTAGGCGAGCAGTACTTC.

This rearrangement joins TRBV6-1 to TRBJ2-1; 8 bases line up with TRBD2. The CDR3 spans 16 residues. Looked up from germline, CDR1 is MNHNS and CDR2 is SASEGT. J gave up 4 bases and V 3 bases, and 8 bases lay outside the gene matches. CDR3 DNA sequence: TGTGCCAGCAGTGATTCTCATAGCGGGGAGTACAATGAGCAGTTCTTC. Protein product: CASSDSHSGEYNEQFF.

This chain uses TRBV4-1 with TRBJ1-1; D gene ambiguous. Trimming removed 0 bases from V and 0 bases from J, with 11 bases in between. From germline, CDR1 is MGHRA and CDR2 YSYEKL. The length of the CDR3 is 16 residues. The CDR3 loop reads CASSQEVPPLNTEAFF. The CDR3 coding sequence is TGCGCCAGCAGCCAAGAAGTCCCTCCCCTGAACACTGAAGCTTTCTTT.

This rearrangement joins TRBV15 to TRBJ2-3; 7 positions agree with TRBD2. The CDR3 covers 14 residues. Germline-derived CDR1 and CDR2 are LNHNV and YYDKDF (reference sequence). Germline trimming cut 3 bases from V and 4 bases from J; bases unmatched to any gene: 4. In nucleotides, the CDR3 is TGTGCCACCAGCAGGGTAGCGGGCGCAGATACGCAGTATTTT. It yields the protein CATSRVAGADTQYF.

The rearrangement joins TRBV7-9 to TRBJ2-5, with a tentative D call TRBD2 (5 bases). Trimming took off 5 bases at V and 2 bases at J, with 9 bases between the two ends. The germline V gene encodes CDR1 SEHNR and CDR2 FQNEAQ (reference sequence). The CDR3 totals 13 residues. The CDR3 DNA sequence: TGTGCCAGCAGCGCGGGCCAGCAAGAGACCCAGTACTTC. Encoded protein: CASSAGQQETQYF.

V usage is TRBV28 and J usage is TRBJ1-6; 10 nucleotides line up with TRBD1. This CDR3 is 14 amino acids long. Germline lookup yields CDR1 MDHEN and CDR2 SYDVKM. J was trimmed by 7 bases and V by 8 bases; bases with no gene match: 5. DNA for the CDR3: TGTGCCAGCCACTGGACAGGGGGGAATTCACCCCTCCACTTT. This translates into CASHWTGGNSPLHF.

In this sample, this clone turned up once. This chain connects TRBV7-9 to TRBJ2-5; D is ambiguous. The germline CDR1 and CDR2 sequences are SEHNR and FQNEAQ (reference sequence). The V end was cut by 1 base, the J end by 4 bases, with 7 bases between. The CDR3 consists of 13 residues. The chain's CDR3 is CASSLDPIETQYF. The CDR3 region has the DNA TGTGCCAGCAGCTTAGACCCAATAGAGACCCAGTACTTC. The whole variable domain, remainder taken from reference TRBV7-9 and TRBJ2-5, is DTGVSQNPRHKITKRGQNVTFRCDPISEHNRLYWYRQTLGQGPEFLTYFQNEAQLEKSRLLSDRFSAERPKGSFSTLEIQRTEQGDSAMYLCASSLDPIETQYFGPGTRLLVL.

The rearrangement uses TRBV15 and TRBJ1-5; possibly TRBD1 for D (5 bases). The length of the CDR3 is 14 residues. Germline V gene data show CDR1 as LNHNV and CDR2 as YYDKDF (reference sequence). Trimming pared 8 bases from V and 3 bases from J, leaving 14 bases between. The CDR3 is CATAGGGDNQPQHF. The DNA for the CDR3 is TGTGCCACCGCCGGGGGAGGGGACAATCAGCCCCAGCATTTT.

The rearrangement links TRBV7-2 to TRBJ1-1; possible D gene TRBD1, 5 bases. The germline V and J ends were trimmed by 5 bases and 1 base, with 8 bases remaining between them. The CDR3 extends over 13 amino acids. Germline-derived CDR1 and CDR2 are SGHTA and FQGNSA. The CDR3 region is CASSPTENTEAFF. The CDR3 nucleotides are TGTGCCAGCAGCCCGACAGAGAACACTGAAGCTTTCTTT.

This chain links TRBV10-3 with TRBJ1-1; D gene ambiguous. This CDR3 has 14 amino acids. From germline, CDR1 is ENHRY and CDR2 SYGVKD. The germline V and J ends were trimmed by 3 bases and 1 base, with 9 bases remaining between them. In DNA, the CDR3 is TGTGCCATCAGTGACTCACCCCAGAACACTGAAGCTTTCTTT. Its translation: CAISDSPQNTEAFF.

The chain links TRBV9 to TRBJ2-3, with 15 positions matching TRBD2. This CDR3 is built from 18 residues. Trimming took 5 bases from V and 5 from J; bases not matched to a gene: 12. Germline CDR1 reads SGDLS; CDR2 reads YYNGEE. CDR3 amino acids: CASRSGLAGGLGLDTQYF. The CDR3 DNA reads as TGTGCCAGCAGATCGGGACTAGCGGGGGGCTTGGGCCTAGATACGCAGTATTTT.

J is TRBJ1-1 and V is TRBV30, with 11 bases matching TRBD1. Looked up from germline, CDR1 is GTSNPN and CDR2 is SVGIG (reference sequence). The CDR3 spans 14 residues. With 3 bases clipped from V and 3 bases from J, the junction kept 3 bases outside the gene matches. CDR3 residues: CAWSGTGGYTEAFF. The DNA of the CDR3 is TGTGCCTGGAGCGGGACAGGGGGGTACACTGAAGCTTTCTTT.

The chain uses TRBV4-3 and TRBJ2-7; D is possibly TRBD1 or TRBD2 (5 bases each). The CDR3 runs 13 residues. Germline V gene lookup returns CDR1 LGHNA and CDR2 YSLEER. Trimming took 1 base from V and 4 from J, leaving 8 bases between them. CDR3 in amino acids: CASSQGDGYEQYF. The CDR3 DNA follows: TGCGCCAGCAGCCAAGGGGACGGTTACGAGCAGTACTTC.

The chain combines TRBV6-5 with TRBJ2-7; 8 bases line up with TRBD1. V lost 9 bases to trimming and J lost 3 bases; unmatched junction nucleotides: 7. Germline CDR1 and CDR2: MNHEY and SVGAGI. The CDR3 is made up of 13 amino acids. The CDR3 nucleotides read TGTGCCAGACCGGGACAGGCTTTCTACGAGCAGTACTTC. This encodes CARPGQAFYEQYF.

The chain uses TRBV5-4 and TRBJ2-5, with TRBD2 matching over 14 bases. Trimming removed 3 bases from V and 2 bases from J; junction bases left unmatched: 0. The CDR3 sequence is 15 residues long. Germline V gives CDR1 SGHNT, CDR2 YYREEE (reference sequence). Here the CDR3 reads CASSWTSGGQETQYF. CDR3 sequence (DNA): TGTGCCAGCAGCTGGACTAGCGGGGGGCAAGAGACCCAGTACTTC.

J is TRBJ1-2 and V is TRBV3-1 (or the pseudogene TRBV3-2); 8 bases line up with TRBD1. CDR1 is LGHDT, CDR2 YNNKEL, per germline (reference sequence). This CDR3 comprises 17 residues. V lost 3 bases, J lost 4 bases, and 13 bases stayed unmatched. DNA for the CDR3: TGTGCCAGCAGCCAGGCTACCCAATCGACAGGGGCCTATGGCTACACCTTC. As protein: CASSQATQSTGAYGYTF.

This clone was counted a single time. This chain connects TRBV19 to TRBJ1-2; D is uncertain. The CDR3 contains 14 residues. V dropped 7 bases and J dropped 0 bases, with 12 bases sitting between them. The germline gives CDR1 LNHDA, CDR2 SQIVND (reference sequence). The CDR3 DNA reads TGTGCCAGTAATGCGCAGAGTGCTAACTATGGCTACACCTTC. Protein product: CASNAQSANYGYTF.

V gene TRBV6-5 combines with J gene TRBJ1-6; 10 positions match TRBD1. The CDR3 sequence is 14 residues long. CDR1 is MNHEY and CDR2 is SVGAGI in the germline V gene. J lost 14 bases, V lost 6 bases, and 10 bases had no gene match. The CDR3 sequence is CASRNRQGALTLHF. The DNA for the CDR3 is TGTGCCAGCAGAAACAGACAGGGGGCCCTTACCCTCCACTTT.

This chain uses TRBV24-1 with TRBJ2-7; D uncertain. Germline V gives CDR1 KGHDR, CDR2 SFDVKD. V lost 4 bases to trimming and J lost 0 bases, with 15 bases between them. There are 16 residues in the CDR3. The CDR3 protein is CATSDSTRSSSYEQYF. The CDR3 DNA is TGTGCCACCAGTGACTCCACCCGGTCGAGCTCCTACGAGCAGTACTTC.

This sequence joins TRBV18 and TRBJ1-2; 7 positions agree with TRBD1. Germline CDR1 and CDR2: KGHSH and LQKENI. The CDR3 is 14 amino acids. V was pared by 8 bases and J by 0 bases, with 6 bases of the junction left unmatched. This chain's CDR3 is CASKTGEANYGYTF. In DNA, the CDR3 is TGTGCCAGCAAAACAGGGGAAGCTAACTATGGCTACACCTTC. Drawing the rest from reference TRBV18 and TRBJ1-2, the complete variable domain is NAGVMQNPRHLVRRRGQEARLRCSPMKGHSHVYWYRQLPEEGLKFMVYLQKENIIDESGMPKERFSAEFPKEGPSILRIQQVVRGDSAAYFCASKTGEANYGYTFGSGTRLTVV.

V gene TRBV18 combines with J gene TRBJ1-2; TRBD1 agrees at 11 bases. The germline V gene has CDR1 KGHSH and CDR2 LQKENI. With 8 bases clipped from V and 3 bases from J, the junction kept 2 bases outside the gene matches. The CDR3 runs 13 residues. Written as DNA, the CDR3 is TGTGCCAGCGGACAGGGGGCGGACTATGGCTACACCTTC. This gives the protein CASGQGADYGYTF.

The chain is built from TRBV6-5 and TRBJ1-4, with unresolved D. The germline V gene has CDR1 MNHEY and CDR2 SVGAGI. The CDR3 spans 15 residues. V lost 9 bases, J lost 8 bases, and 22 bases lay in between. The chain's CDR3 is CASLLSSLAREKLFF. CDR3 nucleotide sequence: TGTGCCAGTTTACTATCTTCCCTCGCTAGAGAAAAACTGTTTTTT.